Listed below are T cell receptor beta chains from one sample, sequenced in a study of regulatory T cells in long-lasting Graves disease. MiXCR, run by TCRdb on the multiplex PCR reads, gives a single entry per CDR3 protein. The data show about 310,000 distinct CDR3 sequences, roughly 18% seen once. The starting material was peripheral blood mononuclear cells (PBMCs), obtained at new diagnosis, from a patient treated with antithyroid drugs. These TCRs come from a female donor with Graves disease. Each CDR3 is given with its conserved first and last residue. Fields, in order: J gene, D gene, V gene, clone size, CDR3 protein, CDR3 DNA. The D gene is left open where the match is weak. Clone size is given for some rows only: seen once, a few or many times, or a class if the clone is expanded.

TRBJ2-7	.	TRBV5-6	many	CASSQSSKQYF	TGTGCCAGCAGCCAATCTTCTAAGCAGTACTTC
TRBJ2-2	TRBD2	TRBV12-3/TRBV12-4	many	CASRIGLSGIANTGELFF	TGTGCCAGCAGGATAGGTCTTAGCGGGATCGCGAACACCGGGGAGCTGTTTTTT
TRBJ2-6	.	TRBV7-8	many	CASSLGQAGANVLTF	TGTGCCAGCAGCTTAGGCCAAGCTGGGGCCAACGTCCTGACTTTC
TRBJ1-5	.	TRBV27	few	CASNMFPPTGNQAYSNQPQHF	TGTGCCAGCAATATGTTCCCCCCGACAGGAAACCAGGCCTATAGCAATCAGCCCCAGCATTTT
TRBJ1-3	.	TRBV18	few	CASSPGNGNTIYF	TGTGCCAGCTCACCGGGAAATGGAAACACCATATATTTT
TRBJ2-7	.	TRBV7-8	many	CASSLGLREQYF	TGTGCCAGCAGCTTAGGGTTGCGCGAGCAGTACTTC
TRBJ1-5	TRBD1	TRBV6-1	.	CASSDTGGGNQPQHF	TGTGCCAGCAGTGATACAGGGGGCGGAAATCAGCCCCAGCATTTT
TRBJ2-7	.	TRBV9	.	CASSEGTPPTYEQYF	TGTGCCAGCAGCGAGGGGACACCTCCCACCTACGAGCAGTACTTC
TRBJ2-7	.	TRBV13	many	CASSSRAEDSRLSYF	TGTGCCAGCAGCTCAAGAGCCGAGGACAGCCGTCTTTCGTACTTC
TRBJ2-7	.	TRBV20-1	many	CSVGSYEQYF	TGCAGTGTGGGCTCCTACGAGCAGTACTTC
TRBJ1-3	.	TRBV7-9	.	CASSCLTVVPGPGNTIYF	TGTGCCAGCAGCTGCCTGACGGTTGTGCCAGGGCCTGGAAACACCATATATTTT
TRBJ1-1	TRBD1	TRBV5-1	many	CASSSGQGEAFF	TGCGCCAGCAGCTCCGGACAGGGTGAAGCTTTCTTT
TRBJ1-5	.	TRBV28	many	CASRRGGTKYQPQHF	TGTGCCAGCCGCCGAGGGGGGACCAAGTATCAGCCCCAGCATTTT
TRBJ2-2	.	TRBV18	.	CASSPPGGLNTGGLFF	TGTGCCAGCTCACCACCGGGGGGCCTGAACACCGGGGGGCTGTTTTTT
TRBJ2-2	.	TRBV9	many	CASSVSGELFF	TGTGCCAGCAGCGTAAGCGGGGAGCTGTTTTTT
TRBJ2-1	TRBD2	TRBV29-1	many	CSVEGPGGYYNEQFF	TGCAGCGTTGAAGGTCCGGGGGGGTACTACAATGAGCAGTTCTTC
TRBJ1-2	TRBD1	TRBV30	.	CAWSVPSGGGYTF	TGTGCCTGGAGTGTACCATCAGGGGGAGGCTACACCTTC
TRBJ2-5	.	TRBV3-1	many	CASSQDDRRETQYF	TGTGCCAGCAGCCAAGATGACAGGAGGGAGACCCAGTACTTC
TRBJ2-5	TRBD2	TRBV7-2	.	CASRPSGGRQETQYF	TGTGCCAGCAGACCGTCGGGGGGGCGGCAAGAGACCCAGTACTTC
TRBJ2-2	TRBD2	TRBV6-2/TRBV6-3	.	CASSSWRERNTGELFF	TGTGCCAGCAGTTCCTGGCGGGAGAGGAACACCGGGGAGCTGTTTTTT
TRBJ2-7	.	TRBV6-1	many	CASANRGETKRGQYF	TGTGCCAGCGCAAACCGGGGAGAAACGAAACGCGGGCAGTACTTC
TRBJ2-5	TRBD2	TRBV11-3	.	CASSSLAGQETQYF	TGTGCCAGCAGCTCCCTAGCGGGTCAAGAGACCCAGTACTTC
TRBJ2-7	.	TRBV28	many	CASSPPEGDWQYEQYF	TGTGCCAGCAGCCCCCCGGAGGGGGACTGGCAATACGAGCAGTACTTC
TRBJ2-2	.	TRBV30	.	CAWSDTGELFF	TGTGCCTGGAGCGACACCGGGGAGCTGTTTTTT
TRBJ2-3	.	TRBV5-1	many	CASSPRRTDTQYF	TGTGCCAGCAGCCCACGACGGACAGATACGCAGTATTTT
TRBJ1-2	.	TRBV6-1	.	CASSHRVENGYTF	TGTGCCAGCAGCCACAGGGTTGAGAATGGCTACACCTTC
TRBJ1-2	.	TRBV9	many	CASSPRNYGYTF	TGTGCCAGCAGCCCCAGGAACTATGGCTACACCTTC
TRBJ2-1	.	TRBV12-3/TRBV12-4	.	CASSRHQGGQLEQFF	TGTGCCAGCAGTCGACATCAGGGCGGACAATTGGAGCAGTTCTTC
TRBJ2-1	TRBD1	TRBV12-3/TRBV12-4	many	CASSHTLGTGGNEQFF	TGTGCCAGCAGCCATACTCTGGGGACAGGGGGGAATGAGCAGTTCTTC
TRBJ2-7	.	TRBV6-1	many	CASSLNSPHEQYF	TGTGCCAGCAGTCTCAATAGCCCTCACGAGCAGTACTTC
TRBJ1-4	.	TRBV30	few	CAWSSLFIEKLFF	TGTGCCTGGAGTTCCCTCTTTATAGAAAAACTGTTTTTT
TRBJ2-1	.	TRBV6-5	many	CASSYGGIGNEQFF	TGTGCCAGCAGTTACGGGGGGATCGGGAATGAGCAGTTCTTC
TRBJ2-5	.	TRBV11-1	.	CASSAARGLQETQYF	TGTGCCAGCAGCGCCGCCCGGGGCCTGCAAGAGACCCAGTACTTC
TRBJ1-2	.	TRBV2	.	CASSATGYTF	TGTGCCAGCAGTGCTACAGGGTACACCTTC
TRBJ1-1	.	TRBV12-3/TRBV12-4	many	CASSFMGANTESFF	TGTGCCAGCAGTTTCATGGGGGCTAACACTGAATCTTTCTTT